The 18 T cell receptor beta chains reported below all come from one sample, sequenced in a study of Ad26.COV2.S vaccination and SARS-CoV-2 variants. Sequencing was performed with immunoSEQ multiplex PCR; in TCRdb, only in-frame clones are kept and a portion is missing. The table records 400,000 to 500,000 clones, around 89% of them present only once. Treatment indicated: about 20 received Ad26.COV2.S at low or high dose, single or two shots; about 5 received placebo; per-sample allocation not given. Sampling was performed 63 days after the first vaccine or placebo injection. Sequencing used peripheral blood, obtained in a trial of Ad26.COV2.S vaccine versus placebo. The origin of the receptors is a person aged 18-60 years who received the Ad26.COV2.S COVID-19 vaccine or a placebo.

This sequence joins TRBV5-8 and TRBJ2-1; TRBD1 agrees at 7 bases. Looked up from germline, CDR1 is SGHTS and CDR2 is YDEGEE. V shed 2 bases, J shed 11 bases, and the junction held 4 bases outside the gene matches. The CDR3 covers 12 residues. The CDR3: CASSFRGQQQFF. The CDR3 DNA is TGTGCCAGCAGCTTTCGGGGACAGCAGCAGTTCTTC. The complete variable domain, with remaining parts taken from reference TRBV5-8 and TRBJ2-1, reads EAGVTQSPTHLIKTRGQQATLRCSPISGHTSVYWYQQALGLGLQFLLWYDEGEERNRGNFPPRFSGRQFPNYSSELNVNALELEDSALYLCASSFRGQQQFFGPGTRLTVL.

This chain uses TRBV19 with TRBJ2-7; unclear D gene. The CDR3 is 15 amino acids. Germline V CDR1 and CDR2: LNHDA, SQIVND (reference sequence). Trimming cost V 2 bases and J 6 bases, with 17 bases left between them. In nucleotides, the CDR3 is TGTGCCAGTAGTATACAAATAGGCGGAACCCGCGAGCAGTACTTC. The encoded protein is CASSIQIGGTREQYF. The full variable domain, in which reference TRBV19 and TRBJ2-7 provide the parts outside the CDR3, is DGGITQSPKYLFRKEGQNVTLSCEQNLNHDAMYWYRQDPGQGLRLIYYSQIVNDFQKGDIAEGYSVSREKKESFPLTVTSAQKNPTAFYLCASSIQIGGTREQYFGPGTRLTVT.

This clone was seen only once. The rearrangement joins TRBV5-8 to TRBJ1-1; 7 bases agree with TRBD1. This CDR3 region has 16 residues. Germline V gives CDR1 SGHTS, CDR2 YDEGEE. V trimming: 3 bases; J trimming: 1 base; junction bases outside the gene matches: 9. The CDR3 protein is CASSYYRGVRNTEAFF. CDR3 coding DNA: TGTGCCAGCAGCTACTACAGGGGTGTAAGGAACACTGAAGCTTTCTTT.

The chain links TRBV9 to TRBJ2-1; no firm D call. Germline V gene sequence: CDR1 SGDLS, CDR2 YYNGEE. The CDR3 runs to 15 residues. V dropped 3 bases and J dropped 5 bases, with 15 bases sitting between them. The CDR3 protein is CASSAGFGLHNEQFF. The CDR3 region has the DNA TGTGCCAGCAGCGCTGGGTTCGGGTTGCACAATGAGCAGTTCTTC.

The CDR3 DNA follows: TGTGCCAGCAGTGAGGGGGGGGGATCGAGGTCCTACGAGCAGTACTTC. It translates to CASSEGGGSRSYEQYF. V usage is TRBV11-2 and J usage is TRBJ2-7, with a possible D match to TRBD2 (7 bases). Trimming pared 6 bases from V and 1 base from J, leaving 19 bases between. The germline CDR1 and CDR2 sequences are SGHAT and FQNNGV. The CDR3 is 16 residues long.

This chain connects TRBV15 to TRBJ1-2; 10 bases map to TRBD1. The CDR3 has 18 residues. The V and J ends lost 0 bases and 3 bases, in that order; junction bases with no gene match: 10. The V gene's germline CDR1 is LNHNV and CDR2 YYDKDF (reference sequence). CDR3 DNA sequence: TGTGCCACCAGCAGAGAAGTTGTTGGACAGGGGGTTCACTATGGCTACACCTTC. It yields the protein CATSREVVGQGVHYGYTF.

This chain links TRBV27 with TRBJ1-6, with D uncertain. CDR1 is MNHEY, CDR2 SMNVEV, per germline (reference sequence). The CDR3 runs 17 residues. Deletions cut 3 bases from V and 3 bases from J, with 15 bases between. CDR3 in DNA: TGTGCCAGCAGTTTCTCCTGGGAGGGCAACTATAATTCACCCCTCCACTTT. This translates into CASSFSWEGNYNSPLHF.

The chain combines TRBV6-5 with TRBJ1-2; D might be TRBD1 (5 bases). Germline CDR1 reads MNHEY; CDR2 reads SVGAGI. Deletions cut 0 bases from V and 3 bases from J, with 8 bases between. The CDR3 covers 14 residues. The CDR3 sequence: CASSYSGTDYGYTF. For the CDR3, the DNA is TGTGCCAGCAGTTACTCCGGGACCGACTATGGCTACACCTTC.

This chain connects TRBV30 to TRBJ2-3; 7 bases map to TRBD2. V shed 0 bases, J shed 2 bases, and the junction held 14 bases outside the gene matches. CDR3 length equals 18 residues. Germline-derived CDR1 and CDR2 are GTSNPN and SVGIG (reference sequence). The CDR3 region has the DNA TGTGCCTGGAGTGTACGGTTGGGGGAGGGTAAGGTCACAGATACGCAGTATTTT. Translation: CAWSVRLGEGKVTDTQYF.

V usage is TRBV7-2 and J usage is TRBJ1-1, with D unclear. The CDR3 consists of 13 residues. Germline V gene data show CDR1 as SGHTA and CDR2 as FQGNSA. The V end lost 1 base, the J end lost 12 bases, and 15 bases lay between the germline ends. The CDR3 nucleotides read TGTGCCAGCAGCTTAGATGGATCGGCAGATACTTTCTTT. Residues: CASSLDGSADTFF. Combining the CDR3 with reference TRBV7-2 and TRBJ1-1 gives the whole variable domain GAGVSQSPSNKVTEKGKDVELRCDPISGHTALYWYRQSLGQGLEFLIYFQGNSAPDKSGLPSDRFSAERTGGSVSTLTIQRTQQEDSAVYLCASSLDGSADTFFGQGTRLTVV.

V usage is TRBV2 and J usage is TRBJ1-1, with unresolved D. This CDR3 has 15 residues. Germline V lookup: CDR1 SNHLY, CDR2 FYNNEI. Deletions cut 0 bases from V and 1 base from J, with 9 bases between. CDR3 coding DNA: TGTGCCAGCAGTGAAGCGCTTTGGAGGAACACTGAAGCTTTCTTT. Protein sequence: CASSEALWRNTEAFF.

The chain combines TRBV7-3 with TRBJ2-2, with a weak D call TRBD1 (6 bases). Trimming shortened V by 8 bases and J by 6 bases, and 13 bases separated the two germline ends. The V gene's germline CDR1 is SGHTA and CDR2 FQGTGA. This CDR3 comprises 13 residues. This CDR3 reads CASGDTGPGELFF. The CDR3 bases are TGTGCCAGCGGGGACACTGGGCCCGGGGAGCTGTTTTTT.

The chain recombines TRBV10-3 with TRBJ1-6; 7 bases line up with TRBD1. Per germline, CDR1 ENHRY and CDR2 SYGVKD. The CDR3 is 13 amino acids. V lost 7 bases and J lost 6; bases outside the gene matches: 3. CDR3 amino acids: CAINGQVNSPLHF. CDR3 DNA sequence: TGTGCCATCAACGGACAGGTTAATTCACCCCTCCACTTT.

The CDR3 bases are TGCGCCAGCAGCACCCCGGGACAGGAGGTTTCCGACTCCTACAATGAGCAGTTCTTC. It yields the protein CASSTPGQEVSDSYNEQFF. The rearrangement joins TRBV5-1 to TRBJ2-1, with 8 bases matching TRBD1. The V and J ends lost 4 bases and 0 bases, in that order; junction bases with no gene match: 15. The CDR3 is 19 residues long. Looked up from germline, CDR1 is SGHRS and CDR2 is YFSETQ.

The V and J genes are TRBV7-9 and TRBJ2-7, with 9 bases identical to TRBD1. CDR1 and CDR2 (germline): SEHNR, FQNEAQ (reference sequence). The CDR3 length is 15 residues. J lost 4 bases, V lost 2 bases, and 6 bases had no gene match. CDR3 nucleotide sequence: TGTGCCAGCAGCTTAATGGGGACAGGGCTTTACGAGCAGTACTTC. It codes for CASSLMGTGLYEQYF.

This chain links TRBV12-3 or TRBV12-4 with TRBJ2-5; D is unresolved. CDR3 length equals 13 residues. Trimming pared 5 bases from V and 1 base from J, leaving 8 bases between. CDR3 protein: CASSPTLQETQYF. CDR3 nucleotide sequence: TGTGCCAGCAGTCCGACACTCCAAGAGACCCAGTACTTC.

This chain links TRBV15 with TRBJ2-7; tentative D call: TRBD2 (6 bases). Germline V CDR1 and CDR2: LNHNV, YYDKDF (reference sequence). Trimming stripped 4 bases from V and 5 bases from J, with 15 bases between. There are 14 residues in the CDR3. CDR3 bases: TGTGCCACCAGCAAGCTGGAGGGGATGGACGAGCAGTACTTC. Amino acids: CATSKLEGMDEQYF.

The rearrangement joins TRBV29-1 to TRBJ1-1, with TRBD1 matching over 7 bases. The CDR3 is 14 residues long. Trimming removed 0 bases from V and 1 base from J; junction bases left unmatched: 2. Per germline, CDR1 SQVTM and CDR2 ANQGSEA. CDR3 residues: CSVEEPGGNTEAFF. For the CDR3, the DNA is TGCAGCGTTGAAGAACCAGGGGGGAACACTGAAGCTTTCTTT. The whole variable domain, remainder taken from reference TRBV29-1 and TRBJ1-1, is SAVISQKPSRDICQRGTSLTIQCQVDSQVTMMFWYRQQPGQSLTLIATANQGSEATYESGFVIDKFPISRPNLTFSTLTVSNMSPEDSSIYLCSVEEPGGNTEAFFGQGTRLTVV.